This T cell receptor beta chain was identified during a study of blood T cell repertoires in COVID-19. Overall study context: From the United States, Italy and Spain came samples of acute and convalescent COVID-19. T cells, B-cell-depleted T cells, or PBMCs supplied cDNA or gDNA.

Living in 24 US areas, the participants were between roughly 18 and 89 years of age. Per the original methods: Amplification of reference gene primers provided the estimated nucleated cell counts. Assay used: immunoSEQ multiplex PCR; TCRdb lists only in-frame clones, some missing. V and J calls and clone size come straight from that table; D and trimming were deduced from the DNA. The table includes about 240,000 clones, around 88% detected once. There are 14 residues in the CDR3. CDR1 and CDR2 (germline): LGHDT, YNNKEL (reference sequence). The junction had 3 bases not matched to a gene; V was cut back by 2 bases and J by 3 bases. This clone was seen only a few times.

The chain links TRBV3-1 (or the pseudogene TRBV3-2) to TRBJ2-5, with 7 bases identical to TRBD2. The sequence came from a woman in her 40s with acute COVID-19. The specimen sequenced was PBMCs or T cells enriched from blood (not recorded which). The CDR3 region is CASSQSLAEETQYF. DNA for the CDR3: TGTGCCAGCAGCCAATCTCTAGCGGAAGAGACCCAGTACTTC.